This TCR beta chain was obtained from a study of blood T cell repertoires in COVID-19. For the study at large: From the United States, Italy and Spain came samples of acute and convalescent COVID-19. The cDNA or gDNA used as material had been derived from T cells, B-cell-depleted T cells, or PBMCs.

Study processing details: Reference gene primers were amplified, and this amplification served to estimate nucleated cell counts. Only in-frame clones appear in the TCRdb table, and some are missing; sequencing was by immunoSEQ multiplex PCR. D and trimming come from the DNA, and the V and J calls and clone size come from that table. The repertoire holds some 120,000 clones, with approximately 83% as singletons. Trimming at V came to 3 bases and at J to 6 bases, leaving 12 bases not matched to a gene. Germline CDR1 SGHRS, CDR2 YFSETQ. The CDR3 spans 16 residues. The clonotype originates from an older woman with acute or convalescent COVID-19. The chain joins TRBV5-1 to TRBJ1-1; 9 bases agree with TRBD1. Sequencing was done on a sample of peripheral blood. CDR3 bases: TGCGCCAGCAGCTCCCGGGACAGGGCACGGTCCGCTGAAGCTTTCTTT. It yields the protein CASSSRDRARSAEAFF.